This TCR beta chain was observed in a study of blood T cell repertoires in COVID-19. Study overall: Samples representing acute and convalescent COVID-19 were sourced from the United States, Italy and Spain.

V lost 6 bases, J lost 4 bases, and 3 bases stayed unmatched. This CDR3 has 13 amino acids. Germline V gene sequence: CDR1 MNHEY, CDR2 SVGAGI. The sample holds one count of this clone. This CDR3 is also generated by other DNA sequences in the sample. The repertoire was sequenced with immunoSEQ multiplex PCR; TCRdb's copy has only in-frame clones and lacks some. Seen here are 200,000 to 250,000 clones, about four fifths observed once, and the top ten hold around 7%. Recruited during active infection, patients (from Seattle) were subsequently followed longitudinally. The V and J genes are TRBV6-5 and TRBJ1-5, with 7 bases fitting TRBD1. The sequence was obtained from an elderly woman with COVID-19, enrolled during active disease. The source material was peripheral blood. The CDR3 region has the DNA TGTGCCAGCAGATTACAGGGGAATCAGCCCCAGCATTTT. It codes for CASRLQGNQPQHF.